Presented here are 19 T cell receptor beta chains from one specimen sequenced in a study of blood T cell repertoires in COVID-19. Using immunoSEQ multiplex PCR, the repertoire was profiled, and TCRdb retains in-frame clones only, with some absent. The sample lists 400,000 or so clones; around nine tenths were seen once. The sample consisted of peripheral blood. These receptors were taken from a woman in her thirties or forties with COVID-19, enrolled during active disease.

This chain uses TRBV19 with TRBJ1-5, with TRBD1 matching over 8 bases. Germline CDR1 and CDR2: LNHDA and SQIVND (reference sequence). The CDR3 spans 15 residues. The trim removed 7 bases at V and 3 bases at J, leaving 8 bases unmatched. The CDR3 is CASTLGGQDNQPQHF. As DNA, the CDR3 is TGTGCCAGTACCCTAGGGGGACAGGACAATCAGCCCCAGCATTTT.

V usage is TRBV9 and J usage is TRBJ1-2; D remains ambiguous. The CDR3 length is 13 residues. Germline values: CDR1 SGDLS, CDR2 YYNGEE. Trimming shortened V by 4 bases and J by 3 bases, and 10 bases separated the two germline ends. CDR3 sequence reads: CASSPREHYGYTF. CDR3 coding DNA: TGTGCCAGCAGCCCCCGGGAGCACTATGGCTACACCTTC. The full variable domain, with the rest looked up from reference TRBV9 and TRBJ1-2, is DSGVTQTPKHLITATGQRVTLRCSPRSGDLSVYWYQQSLDQGLQFLIQYYNGEERAKGNILERFSAQQFPDLHSELNLSSLELGDSALYFCASSPREHYGYTFGSGTRLTVV.

This clone was seen just once. This chain joins TRBV29-1 and TRBJ2-5; 11 bases agree with TRBD1. The length of the CDR3 is 15 residues. CDR1 is SQVTM, CDR2 ANQGSEA, per germline. Losses at the gene ends were 5 bases for V and 2 bases for J; bases not matched to a gene: 7. The DNA for the CDR3 is TGCAGCGTTAGAGACCGGGACAGGGGGCAAGAGACCCAGTACTTC. It codes for CSVRDRDRGQETQYF.

The chain has TRBV28 and TRBJ2-5; maybe TRBD1 (5 bases). The germline V and J ends were trimmed by 6 bases and 3 bases, with 11 bases remaining between them. The CDR3 is 13 residues long. Germline-derived CDR1 and CDR2 are MDHEN and SYDVKM. CDR3 in DNA: TGTGCCAGCAGCGTTACAGGTGAAGAGACCCAGTACTTC. This translates into CASSVTGEETQYF.

The chain carries TRBV7-2 and TRBJ1-1; D is possibly TRBD1 (6 bases). This CDR3 region has 15 residues. CDR1 and CDR2 from the germline V gene are SGHTA and FQGNSA. The V end was cut by 0 bases, the J end by 4 bases, with 12 bases between. CDR3 DNA sequence: TGTGCCAGCAGCTTAGCAGCGGGGGCTGCCACTGAAGCTTTCTTT. Protein product: CASSLAAGAATEAFF.

The rearrangement links TRBV2 to TRBJ2-7, with TRBD1 as a possible D gene (6 bases). Trimming took off 2 bases at V and 2 bases at J, with 10 bases between the two ends. Germline V gene data show CDR1 as SNHLY and CDR2 as FYNNEI. This CDR3 region has 14 residues. The CDR3, as DNA: TGTGCCAGCAGTGAACAGGGGACAACCTACGAGCAGTACTTC. This sequence encodes CASSEQGTTYEQYF.

A word on this clone: The junction departs from the called germline gene at one end, perhaps through a read error. The chain joins TRBV7-9 to TRBJ2-3; 7 nucleotides line up with TRBD2. The CDR3 extends over 12 amino acids. Germline values: CDR1 SEHNR, CDR2 FQNEAQ (reference sequence). CDR3 region: CVVGGSTDTQYF. CDR3 sequence (DNA): TGCGTTGTGGGGGGGAGCACAGATACGCAGTATTTT.

V usage is TRBV6-5 and J usage is TRBJ1-2, with 10 bases lining up with TRBD1. CDR3 size: 15 residues. CDR1 is MNHEY and CDR2 is SVGAGI in the germline V gene. J lost 8 bases, V lost 4 bases, and 10 bases had no gene match. The CDR3 sequence is CASSSTRQGAGGYTF. Here the CDR3 DNA reads TGTGCCAGCAGTTCCACTAGACAGGGGGCGGGAGGCTACACCTTC.

A word on this clone: This same CDR3 is encoded by further DNA sequences in the sample. The genes are TRBV7-9 and TRBJ1-1; D uncertain. V was trimmed by 5 bases and J by 0 bases, leaving 7 bases between them. The CDR3 covers 13 residues. Germline V lookup: CDR1 SEHNR, CDR2 FQNEAQ (reference sequence). The DNA for the CDR3 is TGTGCCAGCAGCCTAATAATGAACACTGAAGCTTTCTTT. It codes for CASSLIMNTEAFF.

The chain couples TRBV5-1 to TRBJ2-3, with a possible D match to TRBD2 (6 bases). The CDR3 has 16 residues. CDR1 is SGHRS and CDR2 is YFSETQ in the germline V gene. V was clipped by 0 bases and J by 0 bases, with 11 bases between them. This CDR3 reads CASSLAGSVSTDTQYF. The CDR3 DNA reads TGCGCCAGCAGCTTGGCCGGGAGCGTTAGCACAGATACGCAGTATTTT. Full variable domain (outside the CDR3, taken from reference TRBV5-1 and TRBJ2-3): KAGVTQTPRYLIKTRGQQVTLSCSPISGHRSVSWYQQTPGQGLQFLFEYFSETQRNKGNFPGRFSGRQFSNSRSEMNVSTLELGDSALYLCASSLAGSVSTDTQYFGPGTRLTVL.

The genes are TRBV7-2 and TRBJ2-1; maybe TRBD1 (5 bases). V lost 2 bases and J 0 bases, leaving 8 bases between the germline ends. From germline, CDR1 is SGHTA and CDR2 FQGNSA. This CDR3 comprises 15 residues. CDR3 sequence: CASSLFRGSYNEQFF. CDR3 sequence (DNA): TGTGCCAGCAGCTTATTTAGGGGCTCCTACAATGAGCAGTTCTTC.

The chain combines TRBV6-6 with TRBJ1-3; D unresolved. V lost 2 bases and J lost 1, with 6 bases in between. Per the germline V gene, CDR1 is MNHNY and CDR2 is SVGAGI (reference sequence). This CDR3 spans 14 amino acids. CDR3 in amino acids: CASSYEISGNTIYF. The DNA of the CDR3 is TGTGCCAGCAGTTACGAGATTTCTGGAAACACCATATATTTT.

The chain recombines TRBV27 with TRBJ2-3, with 10 nucleotides matching TRBD2. V lost 5 bases to trimming and J lost 0 bases; unmatched junction nucleotides: 17. There are 20 residues in the CDR3. Per the germline V gene, CDR1 is MNHEY and CDR2 is SMNVEV (reference sequence). CDR3 loop: CASSPWTSGSIAASTDTQYF. DNA of the CDR3: TGTGCCAGCAGTCCCTGGACTAGCGGCTCGATCGCGGCGAGCACAGATACGCAGTATTTT.

This chain uses TRBV5-1 with TRBJ2-1; 8 bases line up with TRBD1. In germline, CDR1 is SGHRS, CDR2 YFSETQ. J lost 5 bases, V lost 4 bases, and 5 bases had no gene match. There are 14 residues in the CDR3. The CDR3 loop is CASSLRTGNNEQFF. DNA for the CDR3: TGCGCCAGCAGCCTGAGGACAGGGAACAATGAGCAGTTCTTC.

The rearrangement joins TRBV20-1 to TRBJ1-2, with D perhaps matching TRBD1 (6 bases). Germline V gene lookup returns CDR1 DFQATT and CDR2 SNEGSKA (reference sequence). The CDR3 totals 16 residues. Trimming shortened V by 3 bases and J by 7 bases, and 24 bases separated the two germline ends. The CDR3 nucleotides read TGCAGTGCTAGTAGGACGGGACAAGGGGCCCTCTTTGGCTACACCTTC. Its translation is CSASRTGQGALFGYTF.

V gene TRBV13 combines with J gene TRBJ1-3; D gene unclear. This CDR3 has 15 residues. CDR1 and CDR2 from the germline V gene are PRHDT and FYEKMQ (reference sequence). V gave up 1 base and J gave up 0 bases, with 7 bases separating them. CDR3 sequence: CASSLVPGSGNTIYF. Here the CDR3 DNA reads TGTGCCAGCAGCTTAGTTCCAGGCTCTGGAAACACCATATATTTT.

The chain employs TRBV4-1 and TRBJ1-6, with 8 bases fitting TRBD1. The germline V gene has CDR1 MGHRA and CDR2 YSYEKL. Trimming took 2 bases from V and 10 from J; bases not matched to a gene: 10. The CDR3 is made up of 16 amino acids. The CDR3 DNA reads TGCGCCAGCAGCCAAACTACCGGGACAGGCGGCTCACCCCTCCACTTT. As protein: CASSQTTGTGGSPLHF.

The V call is TRBV5-8, the J call TRBJ1-6, with TRBD1 matching 9 bases. V shed 3 bases and J 10 bases; nucleotides not matched to a gene: 11. Per germline, CDR1 SGHTS and CDR2 YDEGEE. The CDR3 length is 16 residues. This chain's CDR3 is CASSSRTGAGGSPLHF. CDR3 nucleotides: TGTGCCAGCAGCTCGCGGACAGGGGCCGGGGGATCACCCCTCCACTTT.

On this clone itself: The junction differs from germline at one of its ends, possibly a read error. V and J are TRBV9 and TRBJ1-4, with TRBD1 as a possible D gene (6 bases). CDR1 SGDLS and CDR2 YYNGEE come from the germline V gene. The CDR3 is 11 residues long. The CDR3 reads CASSALDRRLF. The CDR3, as DNA: TGTGCCAGCAGCGCGCTCGACAGGAGGCTTTTT.